This T cell receptor (beta chain) was identified in a study of T cell repertoires in cytomegalovirus infection. The germline CDR1 and CDR2 sequences are MNHEY and SMNVEV (reference sequence). V was trimmed by 6 bases and J by 10 bases, leaving 19 bases between them. The CDR3 contains 15 residues. TCRdb re-called the reads through MiXCR, storing one row per CDR3 protein. The sample lists 200,000 or so distinct CDR3 sequences, approximately 40% occurring once. Study results and limitations: HLA-C-restricted CMV clonotypes gave the most frequent clonotype in two of eight donors.

With respect to this clonotype: Its matching antigen is unknown.

The input for sequencing was CD8+ T cells from cultured PBMCs, taken from culture after CMV antigen stimulation. The clonotype was recovered from a human donor in good health (CMV status not recorded). Some clones in this sample may be carry-over from other donors' samples. This rearrangement joins TRBV27 to TRBJ1-6, with D possibly matching TRBD1 (6 bases). The CDR3 loop reads CASSKGGGNISPLHF. Written as DNA, the CDR3 is TGTGCCAGCAGCAAAGGGGGGGGGAATATCTCACCCCTCCACTTT.